The 6 T cell receptor beta chains in this list originate from one sample, sequenced in a study of a mutant IDH1 vaccine in newly diagnosed glioma. For these TCRs, the target antigens are not known. Time point described: week 5, during vaccination. In every dose of vaccine, 300 ug of mutant IDH1 20-mer peptide was given alongside topical imiquimod. The protocol was immunoSEQ multiplex PCR, while the TCRdb copy is restricted to in-frame clones and leaves out a portion. The sample has around 49,000 clones, 78% seen once. The specimen comprised PBMCs, sampled from a glioma patient whose treatment included an IDH1 peptide vaccine. The receptors come from a man over 45 with glioma.

The chain has TRBV7-2 and TRBJ2-1; 7 nucleotides line up with TRBD2. J lost 0 bases, V lost 4 bases, and 12 bases had no gene match. CDR3 length: 18 residues. The germline V gene has CDR1 SGHTA and CDR2 FQGNSA. CDR3 in amino acids: CASSSHYRDYLSYNEQFF. CDR3 sequence (DNA): TGTGCCAGCAGCTCTCACTACCGGGACTACCTCTCCTACAATGAGCAGTTCTTC.

The CDR3 DNA is TGTGCCAGCAGCATTATACAGGACAATGAGCAGTTCTTC. Protein sequence: CASSIIQDNEQFF. The rearrangement uses TRBV7-2 and TRBJ2-1, with D maybe TRBD1 (5 bases). The CDR3 spans 13 residues. V gave up 5 bases and J gave up 5 bases, with 10 bases separating them. The germline gives CDR1 SGHTA, CDR2 FQGNSA.

V gene TRBV6-1 combines with J gene TRBJ2-3; D is unclear. CDR1 is MNHNS and CDR2 is SASEGT in the germline V gene. The V end was cut by 10 bases, the J end by 1 base, with 15 bases between. This CDR3 has 14 amino acids. CDR3 DNA: TGTGCCATCAAGGCGATTACTGGCACAGATACGCAGTATTTT. Translated, it gives CAIKAITGTDTQYF.

CDR3 DNA sequence: TGTGCCAGCAGCTCGTTAAGACAGGGAGGCACTGAAGCTTTCTTT. Amino acid sequence: CASSSLRQGGTEAFF. The rearrangement links TRBV5-6 to TRBJ1-1, with 7 bases aligning to TRBD1. The CDR3 has 15 amino acids. The trim removed 3 bases at V and 4 bases at J, leaving 9 bases unmatched. Per the germline V gene, CDR1 is SGHDT and CDR2 is YYEEEE.

The V gene is TRBV11-2, the J gene TRBJ2-7; D might be TRBD2 (7 bases). The germline gives CDR1 SGHAT, CDR2 FQNNGV. CDR3 length: 15 amino acids. Deletions cut 5 bases from V and 5 bases from J, with 19 bases between. The CDR3 spells CASSQPGGRIDEQYF. The CDR3 DNA reads TGTGCCAGCAGCCAGCCCGGGGGGCGCATCGACGAGCAGTACTTC.

The V call is TRBV7-9, the J call TRBJ2-2; possibly TRBD2 for D (7 bases). V was clipped by 5 bases and J by 2 bases, with 15 bases between them. The CDR3 runs to 16 residues. Germline CDR1 SEHNR, CDR2 FQNEAQ (reference sequence). For the CDR3, the DNA is TGTGCCAGCAGCCACTACAGGGACTACAACACCGGGGAGCTGTTTTTT. Residues: CASSHYRDYNTGELFF.